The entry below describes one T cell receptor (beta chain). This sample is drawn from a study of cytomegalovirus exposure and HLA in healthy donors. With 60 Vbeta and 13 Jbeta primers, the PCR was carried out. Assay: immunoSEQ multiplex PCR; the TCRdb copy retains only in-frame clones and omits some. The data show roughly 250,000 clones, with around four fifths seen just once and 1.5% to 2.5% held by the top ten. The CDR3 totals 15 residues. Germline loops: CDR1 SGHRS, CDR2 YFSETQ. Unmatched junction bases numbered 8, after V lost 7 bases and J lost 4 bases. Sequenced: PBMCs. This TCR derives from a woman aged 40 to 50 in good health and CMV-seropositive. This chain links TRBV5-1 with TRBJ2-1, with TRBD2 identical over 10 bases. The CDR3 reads CASGPGLAYYNEQFF. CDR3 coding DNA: TGCGCCAGCGGACCGGGACTAGCGTATTACAATGAGCAGTTCTTC.